This T cell receptor (beta chain) was observed in a study of T cell repertoires in cytomegalovirus infection. Study-level background: Public TCR beta signatures provided an indication of both CMV infection and a matching HLA type. Study outcomes and limitations: Identification of carriers of CMV plus the relevant HLA was achieved through cumulative public TCR beta family frequency. In two of eight donors, the top clonotype was HLA-C-restricted CMV-specific.

The germline V gene encodes CDR1 MDHEN and CDR2 SYDVKM. The ends were cut back, 7 bases at V and 3 bases at J, with 19 bases in the middle. There are 16 residues in the CDR3. TCRdb recomputed calls from the reads with MiXCR, one row per CDR3 protein. The table includes hundreds of thousands of distinct CDR3 sequences, roughly a quarter detected once. Of note for this clonotype: Its target is not known. This sequence may be a read error, since a much larger clone differs from it by one base.

Sequenced input: CD8+ T cells from PBMCs. J is TRBJ2-4 and V is TRBV28; D is possibly TRBD2 (5 bases). The clonotype comes from a human donor in good health (CMV status not recorded). Some clones in this sample may be carry-over from other donors' samples. The CDR3 nucleotides read TGTGCCAGCATCCCGCGGGCCGGGTTAGTCAAAAACATTCAGTACTTC. Translating gives CASIPRAGLVKNIQYF.